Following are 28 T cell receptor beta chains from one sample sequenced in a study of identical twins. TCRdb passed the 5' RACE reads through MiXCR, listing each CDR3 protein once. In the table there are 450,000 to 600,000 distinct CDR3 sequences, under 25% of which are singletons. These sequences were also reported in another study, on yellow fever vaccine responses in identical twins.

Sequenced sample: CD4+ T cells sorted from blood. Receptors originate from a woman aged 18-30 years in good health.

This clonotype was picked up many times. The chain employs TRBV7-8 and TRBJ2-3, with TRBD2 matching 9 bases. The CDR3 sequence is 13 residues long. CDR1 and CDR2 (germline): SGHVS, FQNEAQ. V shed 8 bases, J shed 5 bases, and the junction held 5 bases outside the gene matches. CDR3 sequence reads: CASAGGRLDTQYF. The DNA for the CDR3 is TGTGCCAGCGCGGGAGGGCGTTTAGATACGCAGTATTTT.

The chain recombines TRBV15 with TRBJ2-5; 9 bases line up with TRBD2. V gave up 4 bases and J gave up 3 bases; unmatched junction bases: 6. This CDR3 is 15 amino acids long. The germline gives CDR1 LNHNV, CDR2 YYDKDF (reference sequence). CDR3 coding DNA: TGTGCCACCAGCAAAGCGGGGGGATTGAAAGAGACCCAGTACTTC. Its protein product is CATSKAGGLKETQYF.

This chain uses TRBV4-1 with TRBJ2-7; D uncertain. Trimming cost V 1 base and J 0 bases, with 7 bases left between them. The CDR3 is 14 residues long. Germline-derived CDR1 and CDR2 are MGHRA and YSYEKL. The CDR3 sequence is CASSQGVGSYEQYV. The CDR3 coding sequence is TGCGCCAGCAGCCAAGGGGTTGGCTCCTACGAGCAGTACGTC.

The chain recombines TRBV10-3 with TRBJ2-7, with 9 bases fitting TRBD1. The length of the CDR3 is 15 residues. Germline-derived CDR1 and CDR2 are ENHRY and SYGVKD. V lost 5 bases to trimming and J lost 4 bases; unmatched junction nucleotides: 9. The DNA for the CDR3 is TGTGCCATCAGTTCGCCCGGGACAGGGCGTTACGAGCAGTACTTC. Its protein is CAISSPGTGRYEQYF.

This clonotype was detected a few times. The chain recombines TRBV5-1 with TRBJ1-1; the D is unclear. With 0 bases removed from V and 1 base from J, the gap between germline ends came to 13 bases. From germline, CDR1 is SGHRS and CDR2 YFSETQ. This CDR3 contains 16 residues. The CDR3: CASSLDGPAKNTEAFF. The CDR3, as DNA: TGCGCCAGCAGCTTGGACGGCCCAGCCAAGAACACTGAAGCTTTCTTT.

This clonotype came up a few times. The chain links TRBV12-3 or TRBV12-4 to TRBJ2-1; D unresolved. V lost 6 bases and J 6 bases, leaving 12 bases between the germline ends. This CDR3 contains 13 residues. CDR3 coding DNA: TGTGCCAGCAGGCCCGGACCTAGCAATGAGCAGTTCTTC. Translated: CASRPGPSNEQFF.

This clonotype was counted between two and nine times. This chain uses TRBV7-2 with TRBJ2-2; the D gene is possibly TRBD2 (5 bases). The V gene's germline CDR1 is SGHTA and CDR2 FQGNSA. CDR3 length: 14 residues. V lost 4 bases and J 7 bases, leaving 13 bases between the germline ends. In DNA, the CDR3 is TGTGCCAGCAGCTCTCGGGGAAATATCGGGGAGCTGTTTTTT. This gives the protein CASSSRGNIGELFF.

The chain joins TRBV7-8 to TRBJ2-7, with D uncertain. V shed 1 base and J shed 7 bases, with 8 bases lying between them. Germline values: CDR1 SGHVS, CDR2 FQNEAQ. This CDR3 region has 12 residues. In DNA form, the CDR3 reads TGTGCCAGCAGCTTAGGGCGAAGGGAGCAGTACTTC. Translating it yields CASSLGRREQYF.

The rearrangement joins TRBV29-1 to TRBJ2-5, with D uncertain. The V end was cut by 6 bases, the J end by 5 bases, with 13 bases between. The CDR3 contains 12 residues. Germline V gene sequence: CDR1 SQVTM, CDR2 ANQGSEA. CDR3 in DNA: TGCAGCGTCCAGACCGATTGGGAGACCCAGTACTTC. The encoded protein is CSVQTDWETQYF.

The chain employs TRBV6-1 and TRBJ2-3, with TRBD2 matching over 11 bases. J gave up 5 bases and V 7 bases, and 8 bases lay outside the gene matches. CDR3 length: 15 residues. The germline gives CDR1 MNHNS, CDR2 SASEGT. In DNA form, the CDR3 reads TGTGCCAGCAATATAGCGGGGGGGCGGGGAGATACGCAGTATTTT. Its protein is CASNIAGGRGDTQYF.

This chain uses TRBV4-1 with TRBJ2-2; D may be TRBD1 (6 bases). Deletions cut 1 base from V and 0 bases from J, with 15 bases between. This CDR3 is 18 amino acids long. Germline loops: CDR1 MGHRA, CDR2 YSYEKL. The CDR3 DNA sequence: TGCGCCAGCAGCCAAGTTGCCGACCGGACAGCGAACACCGGGGAGCTGTTTTTT. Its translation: CASSQVADRTANTGELFF.

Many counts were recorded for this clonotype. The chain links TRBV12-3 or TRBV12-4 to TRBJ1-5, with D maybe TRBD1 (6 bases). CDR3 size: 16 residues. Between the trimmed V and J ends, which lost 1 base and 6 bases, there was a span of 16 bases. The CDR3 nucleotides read TGTGCCAGCAGTTTAGGTATTGGGGACATCGGTCAGCCCCAGCATTTT. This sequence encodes CASSLGIGDIGQPQHF.

The CDR3 here is CASSLAGPGYSPLHF. CDR3 sequence (DNA): TGCGCCAGCAGCTTGGCCGGACCTGGGTATTCACCCCTCCACTTT. The V gene is TRBV5-1, the J gene TRBJ1-6; D ambiguous. Trimming cost V 0 bases and J 8 bases, with 12 bases left between them. The CDR3 runs to 15 residues. The germline V gene has CDR1 SGHRS and CDR2 YFSETQ.

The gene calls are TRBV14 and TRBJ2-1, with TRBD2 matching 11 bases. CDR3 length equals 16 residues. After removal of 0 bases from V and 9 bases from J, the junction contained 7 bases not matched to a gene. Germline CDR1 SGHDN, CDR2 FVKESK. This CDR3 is CASSQEILAGGGEQFF. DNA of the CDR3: TGTGCCAGCAGCCAAGAAATATTAGCGGGAGGGGGTGAGCAGTTCTTC.

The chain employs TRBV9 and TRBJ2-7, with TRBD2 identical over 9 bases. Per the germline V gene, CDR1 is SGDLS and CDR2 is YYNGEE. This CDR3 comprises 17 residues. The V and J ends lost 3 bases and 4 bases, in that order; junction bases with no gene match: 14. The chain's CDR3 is CASSGGGSGLAEYEQYF. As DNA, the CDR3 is TGTGCCAGCAGCGGAGGGGGCTCGGGACTAGCTGAATACGAGCAGTACTTC.

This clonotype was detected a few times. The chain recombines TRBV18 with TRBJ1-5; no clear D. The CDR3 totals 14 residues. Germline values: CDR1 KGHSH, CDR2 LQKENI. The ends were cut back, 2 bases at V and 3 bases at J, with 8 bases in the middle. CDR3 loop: CASSPGQNNQPQHF. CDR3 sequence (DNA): TGTGCCAGCTCACCAGGTCAGAACAATCAGCCCCAGCATTTT.

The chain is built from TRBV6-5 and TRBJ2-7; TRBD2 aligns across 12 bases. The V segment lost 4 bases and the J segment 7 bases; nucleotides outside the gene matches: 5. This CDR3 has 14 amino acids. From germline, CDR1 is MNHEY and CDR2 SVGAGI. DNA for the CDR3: TGTGCCAGCAGTTCACTAGCGGGAGGCGGAGAGCAGTACTTC. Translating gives CASSSLAGGGEQYF.

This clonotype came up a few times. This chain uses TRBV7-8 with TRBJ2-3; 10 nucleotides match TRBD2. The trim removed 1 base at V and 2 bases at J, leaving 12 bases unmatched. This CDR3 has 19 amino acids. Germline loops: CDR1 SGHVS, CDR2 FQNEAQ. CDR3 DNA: TGTGCCAGCAGCTTAGGTTCCGGCGTGAGCGGGGGGGCCACAGATACGCAGTATTTT. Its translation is CASSLGSGVSGGATDTQYF. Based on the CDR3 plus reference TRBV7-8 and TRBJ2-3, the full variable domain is GAGVSQSPRYKVAKRGQDVALRCDPISGHVSLFWYQQALGQGPEFLTYFQNEAQLDKSGLPSDRFFAERPEGSVSTLKIQRTQQEDSAVYLCASSLGSGVSGGATDTQYFGPGTRLTVL.

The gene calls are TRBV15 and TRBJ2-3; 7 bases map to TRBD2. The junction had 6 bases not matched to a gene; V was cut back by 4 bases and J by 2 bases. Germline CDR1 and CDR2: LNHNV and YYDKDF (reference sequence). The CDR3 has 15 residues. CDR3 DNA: TGTGCCACCAGCAAGCGACTAGCCCCCACAGATACGCAGTATTTT. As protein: CATSKRLAPTDTQYF.

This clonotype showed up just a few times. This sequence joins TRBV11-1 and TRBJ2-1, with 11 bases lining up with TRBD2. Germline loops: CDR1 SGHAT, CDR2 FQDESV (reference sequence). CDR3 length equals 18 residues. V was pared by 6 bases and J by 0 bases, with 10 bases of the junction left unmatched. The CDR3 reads CASSSSGRIGSSYNEQFF. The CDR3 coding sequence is TGTGCCAGCAGTTCTAGCGGGAGGATAGGGAGCTCCTACAATGAGCAGTTCTTC.

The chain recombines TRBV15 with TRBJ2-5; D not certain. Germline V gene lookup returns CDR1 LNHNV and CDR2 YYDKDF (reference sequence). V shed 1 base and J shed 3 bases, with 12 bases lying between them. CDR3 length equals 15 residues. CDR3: CATSRAPTAEETQYF. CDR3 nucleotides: TGTGCCACCAGCAGAGCGCCCACGGCAGAAGAGACCCAGTACTTC.

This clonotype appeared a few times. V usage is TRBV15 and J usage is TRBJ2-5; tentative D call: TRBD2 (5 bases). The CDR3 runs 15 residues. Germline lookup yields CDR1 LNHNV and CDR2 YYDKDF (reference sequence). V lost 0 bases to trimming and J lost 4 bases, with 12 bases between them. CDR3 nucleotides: TGTGCCACCAGCAGAGATCTTAGCGTCGGAGAGACCCAGTACTTC. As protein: CATSRDLSVGETQYF.

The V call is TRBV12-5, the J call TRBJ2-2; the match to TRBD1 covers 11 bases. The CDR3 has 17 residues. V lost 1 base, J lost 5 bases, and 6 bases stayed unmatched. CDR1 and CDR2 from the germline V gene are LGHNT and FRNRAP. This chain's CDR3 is CASGLAPGTGGTGELFF. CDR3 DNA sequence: TGTGCTAGTGGTTTGGCCCCCGGGACAGGGGGGACCGGGGAGCTGTTTTTT.

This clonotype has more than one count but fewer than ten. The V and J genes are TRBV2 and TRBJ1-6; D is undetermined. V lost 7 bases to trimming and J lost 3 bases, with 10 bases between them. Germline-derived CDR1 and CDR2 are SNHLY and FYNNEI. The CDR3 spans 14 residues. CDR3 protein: CASTRAIYNSPLHF. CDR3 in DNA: TGTGCCAGCACTCGGGCCATCTATAATTCACCCCTCCACTTT.

CDR3 nucleotides: TGCGCCAGCAGCCAAGATGGGTTGTTGGAAAACATTCAGTACTTC. The encoded protein is CASSQDGLLENIQYF. V and J are TRBV4-1 and TRBJ2-4; no clear D. The CDR3 loop spans 15 amino acids. V shed 0 bases and J shed 5 bases, with 11 bases lying between them. Germline CDR1 and CDR2: MGHRA and YSYEKL.

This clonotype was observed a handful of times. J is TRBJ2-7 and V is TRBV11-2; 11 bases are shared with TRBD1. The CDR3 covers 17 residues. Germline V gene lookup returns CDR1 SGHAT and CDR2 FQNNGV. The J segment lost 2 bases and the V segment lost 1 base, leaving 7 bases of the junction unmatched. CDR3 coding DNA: TGTGCCAGCAGCTTAGTCTGGGGGGACAGGGGGACCTACGAGCAGTACGTC. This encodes CASSLVWGDRGTYEQYV.

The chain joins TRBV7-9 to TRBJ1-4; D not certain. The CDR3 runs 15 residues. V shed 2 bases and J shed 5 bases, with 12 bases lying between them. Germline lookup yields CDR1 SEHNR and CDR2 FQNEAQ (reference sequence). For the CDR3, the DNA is TGTGCCAGCAGCTTACCTGGCCGAAAAAATGAAAAACTGTTTTTT. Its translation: CASSLPGRKNEKLFF.

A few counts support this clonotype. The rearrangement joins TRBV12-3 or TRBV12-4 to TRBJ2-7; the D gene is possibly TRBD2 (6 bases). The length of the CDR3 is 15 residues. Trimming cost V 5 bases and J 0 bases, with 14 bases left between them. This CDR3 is CASSRSWEASYEQYF. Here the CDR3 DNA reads TGTGCCAGCAGTCGTAGTTGGGAGGCCTCCTACGAGCAGTACTTC.